This T cell receptor (beta chain) was documented in a study of T-cell memory formation after mild COVID-19 (dated by TCRdb to the early 2020s). Turning to the overall study: TCR sequence clusters from the two donors were largely donor specific. Two young, previously healthy adult volunteers, one female and one male, were included in the cohort. T-cell clones expanding and contracting after mild COVID-19 in a couple of donors were tracked by longitudinal TCRalpha and TCRbeta repertoire sequencing. General findings and caveats noted by the study authors: Clones that contracted from day 15 to 85 showed balanced CD4/CD8 phenotypes, whereas a second wave of clones that expanded from day 15 to 37 leaned towards CD4+. Whether the second-wave clones peaking on day 37 were SARS-CoV-2 specific was not confirmed. Contracting CD4+ clones were located mainly in the CM and EM memory subsets, whereas CD8+ clones were found to be enriched in EMRA. The study included only a couple of mild cases, and larger cohorts that include severe cases with pre-infection samples were judged to be necessary. Some responding clones were detected in pre-infection memory, which suggested that pre-existing cross-reactive memory T cells had joined the SARS-CoV-2 response.

This clonotype is a singleton in its sample. Its antigen specificity is not known. Qualities for individual bases were not recorded, and no much larger clone is one base off. Evidence from one read is weak. Ficoll-Paque density gradient centrifugation was the method used to isolate PBMCs. Including the terminal cysteine and phenylalanine, the CDR3 comprises 13 residues. Kept here is only the CDR3 DNA, which spans 39 bases and is read in frame from base 1. The germline V gene (reference sequence) gives CDR1 as LNHNV and CDR2 as YYDKDF. The V and J ends are trimmed by 3 bases and 5 bases, leaving 8 bases between them. Instrument used: Illumina NovaSeq 6000. TCRalpha and TCRbeta cDNA libraries were constructed by 5'RACE with constant-segment primers, with sample barcodes and unique molecular identifiers being introduced. Trizol reagent was used to extract RNA from every sample. Amplification of the libraries took two PCR steps, and the second step added a second sample barcode plus Illumina TruSeq adapters. The libraries were sequenced on an Illumina NovaSeq using 2 x 150 bp paired-end reads. The study's processing was this. Reads were demultiplexed and collapsed into UMI-guided consensus sequences with migec v1.2.7. With mixcr v2.1.11, UMI consensuses were aligned to TRA and TRB V and J templates and assembled into clonotypes. A clonotype was counted as expanded or contracted only when both edgeR and NoisET called the clonotype significant, with the noise models trained on biological replicates. For edgeR calls, the cutoffs were a false discovery rate-adjusted p below 0.01 and a log2 fold-change threshold of 1. As an exploratory analysis of dynamics, max-normalized trajectories of the 1000 most abundant clonotypes were examined with PCA combined with hierarchical clustering. Separately sequenced CD4+ and CD8+ repertoires were used to assign the CD4 or CD8 phenotype of responding clones. Using fastp trimming at Q25 and MiXCR clonotype assembly, TCRdb reanalyzed the public sequencing data and kept in-frame beta chains. Each CDR3 protein gets just one entry, which takes the most common genes and DNA from the rows behind it. TCRdb, not the authors, supplied the V and J calls. Across this sample there are 50,000 or so distinct CDR3 sequences, with around a quarter seen only once. Roughly two fifths of the sample is taken by the ten largest.

The TCR comes from a man aged 18 to 30 who had mild COVID-19 (a few samples of this study predate the infection). The sample titles of this study are shuffled in the database, so cell type and time point are left out; the donor was told from shared clones. Material for sequencing was PBMCs or a T cell subset sorted from them (not recorded which). The sequence is built from TRBV15 and TRBJ1-5, with the D segment identity uncertain. At the DNA level, the sequence is TGTGCCACCAGCAGTCCGGGTTATCAGCCCCAGCATTTT. Its translation is CATSSPGYQPQHF.